This T cell receptor (beta chain) was identified in a study of T cell clonality in common variable immunodeficiency. General study results and limits: Repertoire-complication correlations in CVID were limited by patient heterogeneity.

TCRdb keeps only in-frame clones here, not all; method: immunoSEQ multiplex PCR. Sampling found about 52,000 clones, none seen once. The CDR3 runs to 14 residues. The V end was cut by 5 bases, the J end by 5 bases, with 12 bases between. Germline assignment: CDR1 KGHSH and CDR2 LQKENI. This clone was counted ten times or more. Its antigen is undetermined. Read coverage stops 3 residues before the CDR3 terminus; the germline J gene supplies the remainder. The sequencing input was peripheral blood mononuclear cells. The chain uses TRBV18 and TRBJ1-4, with D possibly matching TRBD1 (5 bases). The TCR originated in a person aged 18 to 75 in good health. The CDR3 is CASSLLTGNEKLFF. The DNA read from the CDR3 is TGTGCCAGCTCATTATTAACAGGAAATGAAAAA.